What follows is one T cell receptor (beta chain) and its context. Antigen unknown. This CDR3 has 13 residues. V lost 1 base, J lost 8 bases, and 11 bases lay in between. Germline V gives CDR1 SEHNR, CDR2 FQNEAQ (reference sequence). Only in-frame clones appear in the TCRdb table, and some are missing; sequencing was by immunoSEQ multiplex PCR. The repertoire holds roughly 30,000 clones, with 82% as singletons. The data derive from a study of regulatory dendritic cells for organ transplantation. The study's findings and limits: Mature dendritic cells appeared to drive more memory CD8+ clonal expansion than regulatory ones. The authors noted considerable between-person heterogeneity in alloreactive memory CD8+ cells.

FACS sorted CD4+ or CD8+ T cells into CD45RA+ naive and CD45RO+ memory. Sequencing input: naive CD8+ T cells from blood. Indicated subset: CD45RA+ naive T cells. This TCR derives from a human donor in good health. This rearrangement joins TRBV7-9 to TRBJ1-1; a possible D gene is TRBD1 (5 bases). CDR3 DNA sequence: TGTGCCAGCAGCTTAGTGGGGGGATCGGAAGCTTTCTTT. Residues: CASSLVGGSEAFF.